This T cell receptor (gamma chain) comes out of a study of Vδ1+ human thymocytes. The study, taken as a whole, reports: Bulk repertoire data may be misinterpreted because of unexpected Vdelta2 sequences. Unlike peripheral blood Vdelta1+ controls, thymic delta-chain sequences included about 20% Vdelta2 and few Vdelta3. Thymic TRG and TRD repertoires appeared highly polyclonal.

Extracted RNA was reverse transcribed into cDNA. CDR3 amplicons came from multiplex PCR with pooled V-gene forward and constant-region reverse primers. With CATT, TCRdb re-called clones from the multiplex PCR reads. In the table there are 8,000 to 9,000 gamma-chain clones, less than 60% of which are singletons. After alphabeta T cell depletion, CD3+ Vdelta1+ Vdelta2- thymocytes were sorted. Sorted Vdelta1+ thymocytes were about 97% to 99.6% pure. Unmatched junction bases numbered 8, after V lost 1 base and J lost 2 bases. The CDR3 length is 15 residues. Germline loops: CDR1 GITISATS, CDR2 ISYDGTV (reference sequence). This clone was recorded a few times. Its target is unknown.

Sequences were obtained from Vdelta1+ gamma-delta thymocytes from the thymus. Subset indicated: FACS-sorted CD3+ TCRalphabeta- TCRVdelta1+ TCRVdelta2- thymocytes. The chain employs TRGV9 and TRGJ1 or TRGJ2. TCRdb supplies no J gene; here it was assigned by aligning the nucleotide sequence to germline. The source is a girl less than two years old who had congenital heart surgery. The CDR3 DNA is TGTGCCTTGTGGGAGGTCATATCGGATTATTATAAGAAACTCTTT. It translates to CALWEVISDYYKKLF.